The clone carrying this T cell receptor (beta chain) was detected once. These data belong to a study of cytomegalovirus exposure and HLA in healthy donors. This CDR3 region has 16 residues. Germline V CDR1 and CDR2: LGHNT, FRNRAP. V shed 5 bases, J shed 0 bases, and the junction held 9 bases outside the gene matches. The PCR had 60 Vbeta and 13 Jbeta primers. Authors' processing steps: In a later analysis, of around 85 million unique beta chains, roughly 10 million appeared in at least two donors. Assay: immunoSEQ multiplex PCR; the TCRdb copy retains only in-frame clones and omits some. V, J and clone size were drawn from that table, and D and trimming were deduced from the DNA. This sample carries over 75,000 clones, 64% of them seen once, and the ten largest clones take 2% to 2.5%.

The chain joins TRBV12-5 to TRBJ2-7; 8 positions agree with TRBD1. The clonotype originates from a human donor in good health. Sequenced material: PBMCs. This CDR3 reads CASGLALGQVSYEQYF. The CDR3 DNA is TGTGCTAGTGGTCTCGCCCTGGGACAGGTCTCCTACGAGCAGTACTTC.